This record looks at one T cell receptor beta chain sequence and its context. These data come from a study of blood T cell repertoires in COVID-19. Overall study context: In each case, the material was cDNA or gDNA derived from T cells, B-cell-depleted T cells, or PBMCs.

The V segment lost 7 bases and the J segment 9 bases; nucleotides outside the gene matches: 5. The CDR3 runs 12 residues. Per the original methods: The authors estimated nucleated cell counts from reference gene primer amplification. Only in-frame clones appear in the TCRdb table, and some are missing; sequencing was by immunoSEQ multiplex PCR. The V and J calls and clone size come from that table; D and trimming were worked out from the DNA. The sample lists around 80,000 clones; about 88% were seen once. This receptor was taken from a man aged 80 or over with active or convalescent COVID-19. The source material was peripheral blood. The V call is TRBV12-3 or TRBV12-4, the J call TRBJ2-1; 8 nucleotides match TRBD2. The CDR3 here is CASIQAGAEQFF. DNA of the CDR3: TGTGCCAGCATCCAAGCGGGAGCTGAGCAGTTCTTC.